This T cell receptor (beta chain) was recorded in a study of blood T cell repertoires in COVID-19. Those enrolled, adults aged 18 to 89 years, came from 25 or so US areas. Either two negative PCRs, clearance, or symptom resolution qualified Cohort 3 donors as recovered. Study processing details: Estimates of nucleated cell counts were drawn from the amplification of reference gene primers. TCRdb's copy holds only in-frame clones and misses some; the assay was immunoSEQ multiplex PCR. V and J calls and clone size are given by that table; D and trimming were obtained from the DNA. The data hold more than 300,000 clones, with under 95% observed a single time. On this clone: Different DNA sequences within this sample yield the same CDR3.

The clonotype originates from a woman aged 25 to 39 who had recovered from COVID-19. The sample taken for sequencing was PBMCs or T cells enriched from blood (not recorded which).

The CDR3 reads CSVGGTGNTEAFF. The CDR3 coding sequence is TGCAGCGTGGGGGGGACAGGGAACACTGAAGCTTTCTTT. The genes are TRBV29-1 and TRBJ1-1; 8 positions agree with TRBD1. This CDR3 is 13 amino acids long. J was trimmed by 1 base and V by 6 bases; bases with no gene match: 4. Germline V CDR1 and CDR2: SQVTM, ANQGSEA.